The sequence of this T cell receptor beta chain was determined in a study of blood T cell repertoires in COVID-19. At the level of the study: Whether acute or convalescent, the COVID-19 samples came from the United States, Italy and Spain.

Followed longitudinally, the Seattle patients had been enrolled during active infection. Germline V gene sequence: CDR1 MNHEY, CDR2 SMNVEV (reference sequence). After removal of 6 bases from V and 6 bases from J, the junction contained 6 bases not matched to a gene. The CDR3 contains 15 residues. TCRdb's table, derived via immunoSEQ multiplex PCR, lists solely in-frame clones and lacks some. Among under 300,000 clones listed, about nine tenths were seen once. The rearrangement links TRBV27 to TRBJ1-6, with 9 bases matching TRBD1. This sequence originates from a man younger than 40 with COVID-19, enrolled during active disease. The sample was peripheral blood. The CDR3 sequence is CASSLTGQGNSPLHF. The DNA of the CDR3 is TGTGCCAGCAGCCTAACGGGACAGGGTAATTCACCCCTCCACTTT.